The 26 T cell receptor beta chains below come from one sample, sequenced in a study of blood T cell repertoires in COVID-19. Only in-frame clones appear in the TCRdb table, and some are missing; sequencing was by immunoSEQ multiplex PCR. Of roughly 150,000 clones listed, 87% were seen once; the top ten hold over 4.5%. Sequences were obtained from peripheral blood. These receptors were collected from a human donor in a cohort sampled during active COVID-19.

V gene TRBV6-6 combines with J gene TRBJ2-3; 14 positions agree with TRBD2. This CDR3 is 15 amino acids long. The germline CDR1 and CDR2 sequences are MNHNY and SVGAGI (reference sequence). V was clipped by 6 bases and J by 6 bases; unmatched bases: 5. This CDR3 reads CASRRGLAGVDTQYF. CDR3 DNA: TGTGCCAGCAGAAGGGGACTAGCGGGGGTCGATACGCAGTATTTT.

This rearrangement joins TRBV30 to TRBJ1-5; 10 positions agree with TRBD1. Germline V gene lookup returns CDR1 GTSNPN and CDR2 SVGIG (reference sequence). The CDR3 runs to 14 residues. After removal of 3 bases from V and 7 bases from J, the junction contained 6 bases not matched to a gene. DNA of the CDR3: TGTGCCTGGAGACCGGGACAGGGGCACCAGCCCCAGCATTTT. As protein: CAWRPGQGHQPQHF.

The chain combines TRBV2 with TRBJ2-7, with 9 bases identical to TRBD1. CDR3 length equals 17 residues. Germline CDR1 and CDR2: SNHLY and FYNNEI. Trimming took 6 bases from V and 4 from J; bases not matched to a gene: 16. The chain's CDR3 is CASSVEFQDRGFYEQYF. DNA for the CDR3: TGTGCCAGCAGCGTCGAGTTTCAGGACAGGGGTTTTTACGAGCAGTACTTC.

The V gene is TRBV29-1, the J gene TRBJ2-7; TRBD1 matches at 9 bases. The ends lost 5 bases at V and 4 bases at J; junction bases unmatched: 6. Germline V gene lookup returns CDR1 SQVTM and CDR2 ANQGSEA. The CDR3 runs 13 residues. The CDR3 DNA reads as TGCAGCGTTACAGGGGGCTCCAGATACGAGCAGTACTTC. Protein product: CSVTGGSRYEQYF.

The chain employs TRBV7-6 and TRBJ1-5, with 12 bases fitting TRBD1. CDR3 length: 16 amino acids. Germline V lookup: CDR1 SGHVS, CDR2 FNYEAQ. After removal of 6 bases from V and 6 bases from J, the junction contained 9 bases not matched to a gene. DNA of the CDR3: TGTGCCAGCAGTCCTTATTGGGACAGGGGGCCTCAGCCCCAGCATTTT. This gives the protein CASSPYWDRGPQPQHF.

This chain connects TRBV21-1 to TRBJ2-4; no check of the table's D call, TRBD2, against the DNA was made. TRBV21-1 is tagged as a pseudogene. The CDR3 consists of 17 residues. In DNA, the CDR3 is TGTGCCAGCAGACCCGGGTTAGCGGGAGGGCCGGGAAACATTCAGTACTTC. Amino acids: CASRPGLAGGPGNIQYF.

This clone has more than one count but fewer than ten. This rearrangement joins TRBV6-5 to TRBJ1-1, with no clear D. The CDR3 is 15 amino acids. The V end was cut by 0 bases, the J end by 4 bases, with 12 bases between. Germline-derived CDR1 and CDR2 are MNHEY and SVGAGI. CDR3 amino acids: CASSYSIRRGTEAFF. The DNA of the CDR3 is TGTGCCAGCAGTTACTCGATACGACGAGGCACTGAAGCTTTCTTT.

The chain joins TRBV29-1 to TRBJ2-5; D remains unclear. The CDR3 sequence is 16 residues long. V was pared by 6 bases and J by 1 base, with 21 bases between. Looked up from germline, CDR1 is SQVTM and CDR2 is ANQGSEA. Here the CDR3 DNA reads TGCAGCGTCCGGTGGTTCCGGGTGGAACTCCAAGAGACCCAGTACTTC. The encoded protein is CSVRWFRVELQETQYF.

V gene TRBV9 combines with J gene TRBJ1-2; 8 bases fit TRBD1. This CDR3 spans 15 amino acids. Germline V lookup: CDR1 SGDLS, CDR2 YYNGEE. The trim removed 3 bases at V and 5 bases at J, leaving 9 bases unmatched. Written as DNA, the CDR3 is TGTGCCAGCAGCGCCCAGGGGGCGCTGGGGTATGGCTACACCTTC. Protein sequence: CASSAQGALGYGYTF. Based on the CDR3 plus reference TRBV9 and TRBJ1-2, the full variable domain is DSGVTQTPKHLITATGQRVTLRCSPRSGDLSVYWYQQSLDQGLQFLIQYYNGEERAKGNILERFSAQQFPDLHSELNLSSLELGDSALYFCASSAQGALGYGYTFGSGTRLTVV.

J is TRBJ1-2 and V is TRBV4-1; maybe TRBD1 (5 bases). Germline CDR1 and CDR2: MGHRA and YSYEKL. The CDR3 spans 15 residues. Deletions cut 3 bases from V and 8 bases from J, with 19 bases between. The CDR3 coding sequence is TGCGCCAGCAGCCAGTCGGACACGGCGATGAGGGGCTACACCTTC. Translation gives CASSQSDTAMRGYTF.

The chain combines TRBV11-3 with TRBJ2-1, with TRBD2 identical over 9 bases. CDR3 length: 15 residues. With 5 bases clipped from V and 9 bases from J, the junction kept 11 bases outside the gene matches. Germline loops: CDR1 SGHNT, CDR2 YENEEA. CDR3 sequence (DNA): TGTGCCAGCAGCCCGGGAGATAGCGGGAGCGGTGAGCAGTTCTTC. It translates to CASSPGDSGSGEQFF.

This sequence joins TRBV30 and TRBJ1-6, with 7 bases matching TRBD1. The CDR3 sequence is 12 residues long. In germline, CDR1 is GTSNPN, CDR2 SVGIG (reference sequence). With 5 bases clipped from V and 6 bases from J, the junction kept 1 base outside the gene matches. The CDR3 here is CAWGDSNSPLHF. In DNA form, the CDR3 reads TGTGCCTGGGGGGACAGTAATTCACCCCTCCACTTT. Using reference TRBV30 and TRBJ1-6 for the parts outside the CDR3, the full variable domain is SQTIHQWPATLVQPVGSPLSLECTVEGTSNPNLYWYRQAAGRGLQLLFYSVGIGQISSEVPQNLSASRPQDRQFILSSKKLLLSDSGFYLCAWGDSNSPLHFGNGTRLTVT.

The rearrangement joins TRBV24-1 to TRBJ2-3; D is undetermined. CDR1 KGHDR and CDR2 SFDVKD come from the germline V gene. V gave up 4 bases and J gave up 4 bases, with 2 bases separating them. The CDR3 runs 11 residues. CDR3 protein: CATSDADTQYF. The CDR3 coding sequence is TGTGCCACCAGTGACGCAGATACGCAGTATTTT.

The chain uses TRBV7-8 and TRBJ2-7, with 8 bases fitting TRBD1. The V gene's germline CDR1 is SGHVS and CDR2 FQNEAQ. This CDR3 comprises 17 residues. The trim removed 5 bases at V and 2 bases at J, leaving 14 bases unmatched. CDR3 DNA: TGTGCCAGCAGCCGCACAGGAACCACAGGGGGTCCCTACGAGCAGTACTTC. This encodes CASSRTGTTGGPYEQYF.

This clone has only one observation. V is TRBV28 and J is TRBJ2-3, with a weak D call TRBD2 (6 bases). Germline values: CDR1 MDHEN, CDR2 SYDVKM. Trimming took off 5 bases at V and 1 base at J, with 10 bases between the two ends. The length of the CDR3 is 14 residues. CDR3 sequence (DNA): TGTGCCAGCAGTCCTGGAGGGGGCACAGATACGCAGTATTTT. This codes for CASSPGGGTDTQYF.

This chain links TRBV7-6 with TRBJ2-7; 8 nucleotides agree with TRBD1. The CDR3 runs 13 residues. The trim removed 3 bases at V and 4 bases at J, leaving 2 bases unmatched. Germline CDR1 reads SGHVS; CDR2 reads FNYEAQ. CDR3 region: CASSLRQGYEQYF. Here the CDR3 DNA reads TGTGCCAGCAGCTTGAGACAGGGGTACGAGCAGTACTTC.

The gene calls are TRBV6-6 and TRBJ2-1; the D is unclear. V lost 2 bases and J 2 bases, leaving 13 bases between the germline ends. Germline lookup yields CDR1 MNHNY and CDR2 SVGAGI (reference sequence). The CDR3 has 16 amino acids. CDR3 nucleotide sequence: TGTGCCAGCAGTTACATCCCTGAGGAAGCCTACAATGAGCAGTTCTTC. Translating it yields CASSYIPEEAYNEQFF.

The chain is built from TRBV6-5 and TRBJ2-7; no clear D gene. Germline-derived CDR1 and CDR2 are MNHEY and SVGAGI. V dropped 4 bases and J dropped 6 bases, with 13 bases sitting between them. The CDR3 contains 13 residues. The CDR3 DNA is TGTGCCAGCAGTTCCTGGTTGGAGACCGAGCAGTACTTC. Protein sequence: CASSSWLETEQYF.

This clone appeared once. V and J are TRBV7-2 and TRBJ2-1; 9 bases line up with TRBD2. Germline V lookup: CDR1 SGHTA, CDR2 FQGNSA. Trimming at V came to 2 bases and at J to 5 bases, leaving 16 bases not matched to a gene. This CDR3 spans 19 amino acids. Here the CDR3 reads CASSLRGGAFLAGHNEQFF. As DNA, the CDR3 is TGTGCCAGCAGCTTACGCGGGGGGGCCTTTTTGGCGGGGCACAATGAGCAGTTCTTC.

The CDR3 sequence: CASSFGGANTGELFF. In DNA, the CDR3 is TGTGCCAGCAGTTTCGGCGGGGCGAACACCGGGGAGCTGTTTTTT. V is TRBV27 and J is TRBJ2-2, with D perhaps matching TRBD2 (6 bases). The CDR3 is 15 residues long. Germline assignment: CDR1 MNHEY and CDR2 SMNVEV (reference sequence). Trimming took 3 bases from V and 0 from J, leaving 8 bases between them.

The rearrangement uses TRBV18 and TRBJ2-1; D call uncertain. The CDR3 is 15 residues long. The V end lost 6 bases, the J end lost 2 bases, and 14 bases lay between the germline ends. Germline lookup yields CDR1 KGHSH and CDR2 LQKENI. CDR3 sequence: CASSPPIITYNEQFF. CDR3 sequence (DNA): TGTGCCAGCTCTCCTCCTATTATCACCTACAATGAGCAGTTCTTC.

This clone was recorded once. This chain joins TRBV30 and TRBJ2-1; the D gene could be TRBD1 or TRBD2 (9 bases each). V lost 8 bases and J lost 5, with 25 bases in between. There are 16 residues in the CDR3. Germline V gene sequence: CDR1 GTSNPN, CDR2 SVGIG (reference sequence). DNA of the CDR3: TGTGCCAGACAGGGGGTAGCGGGAGCGACGAACAATGAGCAGTTCTTC. It is translated as CARQGVAGATNNEQFF.

For this clone: This specimen includes other DNA sequences encoding the same CDR3. The rearrangement links TRBV3-1 (or the pseudogene TRBV3-2) to TRBJ2-7; TRBD2 matches 11 bases. CDR1 LGHDT and CDR2 YNNKEL come from the germline V gene (reference sequence). The CDR3 length is 15 residues. With 4 bases clipped from V and 2 bases from J, the junction kept 4 bases outside the gene matches. CDR3 sequence (DNA): TGTGCCAGCAGCCTTAGCGGGAGGGCCCCCTACGAGCAGTACTTC. This codes for CASSLSGRAPYEQYF.

This sequence joins TRBV28 and TRBJ2-5; a possible D gene is TRBD2 (7 bases). The V gene lost 4 bases and the J gene lost 5 bases, with 20 bases spanning the gap. Germline CDR1 and CDR2: MDHEN and SYDVKM. This CDR3 comprises 16 residues. The CDR3 coding sequence is TGTGCCAGCAGTTCACAGGGAGGGGAGGGTTTGGAGACCCAGTACTTC. This encodes CASSSQGGEGLETQYF.

This chain uses TRBV30 with TRBJ2-1; 10 bases fit TRBD2. This CDR3 is 17 amino acids long. The J segment lost 0 bases and the V segment lost 0 bases, leaving 5 bases of the junction unmatched. Germline lookup yields CDR1 GTSNPN and CDR2 SVGIG (reference sequence). The CDR3 is CAWSVGLAGASYNEQFF. The CDR3 DNA reads TGTGCCTGGAGTGTAGGGCTAGCGGGGGCCTCCTACAATGAGCAGTTCTTC.

The chain uses TRBV28 and TRBJ1-6; 9 bases match TRBD1. J was trimmed by 2 bases and V by 9 bases; bases with no gene match: 8. CDR3 length: 16 amino acids. The germline V gene encodes CDR1 MDHEN and CDR2 SYDVKM. The CDR3 DNA reads as TGTGCCAGTTCCACAGGGGGCGAAACCTATAATTCACCCCTCCACTTT. It yields the protein CASSTGGETYNSPLHF.